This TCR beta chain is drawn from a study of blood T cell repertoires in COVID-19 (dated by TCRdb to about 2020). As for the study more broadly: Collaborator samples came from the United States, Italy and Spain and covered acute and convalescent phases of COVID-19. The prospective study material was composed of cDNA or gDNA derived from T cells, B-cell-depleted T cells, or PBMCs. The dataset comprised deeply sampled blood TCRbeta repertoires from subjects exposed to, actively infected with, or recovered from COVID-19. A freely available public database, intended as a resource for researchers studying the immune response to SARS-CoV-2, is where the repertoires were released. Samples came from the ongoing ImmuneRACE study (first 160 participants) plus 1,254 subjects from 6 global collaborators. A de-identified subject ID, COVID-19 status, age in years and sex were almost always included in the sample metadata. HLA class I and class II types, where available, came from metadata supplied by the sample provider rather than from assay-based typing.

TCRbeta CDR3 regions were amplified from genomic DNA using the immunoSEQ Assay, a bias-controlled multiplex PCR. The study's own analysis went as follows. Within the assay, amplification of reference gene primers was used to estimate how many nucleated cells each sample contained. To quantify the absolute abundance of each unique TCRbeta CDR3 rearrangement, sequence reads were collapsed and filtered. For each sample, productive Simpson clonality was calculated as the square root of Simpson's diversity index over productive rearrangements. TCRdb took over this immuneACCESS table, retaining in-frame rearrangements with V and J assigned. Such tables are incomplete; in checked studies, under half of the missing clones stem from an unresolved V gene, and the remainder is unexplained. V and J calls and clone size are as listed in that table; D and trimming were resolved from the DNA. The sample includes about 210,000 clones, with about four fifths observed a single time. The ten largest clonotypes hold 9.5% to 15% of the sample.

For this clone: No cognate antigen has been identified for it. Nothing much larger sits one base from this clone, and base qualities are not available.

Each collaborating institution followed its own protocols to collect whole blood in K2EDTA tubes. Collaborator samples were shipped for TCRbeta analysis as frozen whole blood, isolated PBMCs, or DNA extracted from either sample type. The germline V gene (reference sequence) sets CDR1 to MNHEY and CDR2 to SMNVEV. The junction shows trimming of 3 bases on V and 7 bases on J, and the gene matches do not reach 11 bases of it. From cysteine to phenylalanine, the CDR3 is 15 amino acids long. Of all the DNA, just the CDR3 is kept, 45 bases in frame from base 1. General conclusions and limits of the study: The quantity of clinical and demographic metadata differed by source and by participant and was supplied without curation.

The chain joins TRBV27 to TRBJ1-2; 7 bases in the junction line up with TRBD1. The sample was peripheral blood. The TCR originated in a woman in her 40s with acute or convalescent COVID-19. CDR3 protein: CASSFRQGTALGYTF. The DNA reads TGTGCCAGCAGTTTCCGACAGGGAACAGCTCTTGGCTACACCTTC.